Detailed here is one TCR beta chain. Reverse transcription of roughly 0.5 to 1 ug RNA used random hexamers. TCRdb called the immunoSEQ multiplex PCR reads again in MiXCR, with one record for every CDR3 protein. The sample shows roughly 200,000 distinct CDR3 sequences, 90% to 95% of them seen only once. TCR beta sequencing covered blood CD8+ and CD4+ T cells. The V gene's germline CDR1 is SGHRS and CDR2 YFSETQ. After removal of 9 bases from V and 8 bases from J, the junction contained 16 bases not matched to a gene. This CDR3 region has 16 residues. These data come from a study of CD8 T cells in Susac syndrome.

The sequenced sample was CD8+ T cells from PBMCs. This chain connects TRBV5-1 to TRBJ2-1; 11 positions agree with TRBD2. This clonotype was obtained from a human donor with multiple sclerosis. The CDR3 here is CATSGLAERRLDEQFF. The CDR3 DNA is TGCGCCACCTCGGGACTAGCGGAAAGGCGGTTAGATGAGCAGTTCTTC.